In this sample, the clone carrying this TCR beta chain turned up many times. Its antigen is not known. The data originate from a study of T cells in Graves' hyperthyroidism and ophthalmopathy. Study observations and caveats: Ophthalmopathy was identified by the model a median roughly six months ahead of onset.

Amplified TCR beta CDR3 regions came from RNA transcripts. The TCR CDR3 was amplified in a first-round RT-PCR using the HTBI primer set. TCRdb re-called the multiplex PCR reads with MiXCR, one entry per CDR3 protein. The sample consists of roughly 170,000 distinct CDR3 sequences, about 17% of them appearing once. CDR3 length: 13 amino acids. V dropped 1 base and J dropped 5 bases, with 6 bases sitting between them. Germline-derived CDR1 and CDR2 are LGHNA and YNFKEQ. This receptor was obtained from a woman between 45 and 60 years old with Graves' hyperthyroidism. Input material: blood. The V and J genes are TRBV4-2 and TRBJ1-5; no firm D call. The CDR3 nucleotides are TGTGCCAGCAGCCAAGCCACCTATCAGCCCCAGCATTTT. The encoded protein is CASSQATYQPQHF.